This T cell receptor (beta chain) was sequenced during a study of blood T cell repertoires in COVID-19. Study information: Spain, Italy and the United States supplied samples that represented acute and convalescent COVID-19. PBMCs, B-cell-depleted T cells, or T cells provided the cDNA or gDNA that made up the material.

This clone was seen a few times. Sequencing was performed with immunoSEQ multiplex PCR; in TCRdb, only in-frame clones are kept and a portion is missing. The top ten hold around 2% of the sample, which has tens of thousands of clones, more than 70% seen once. Trimming cost V 2 bases and J 5 bases, with 7 bases left between them. CDR1 and CDR2 from the germline V gene are GTSNPN and SVGIG (reference sequence). This CDR3 is 12 amino acids long. The V call is TRBV30, the J call TRBJ1-5; D gene uncertain. This TCR came from a man in his 70s with COVID-19, enrolled during active disease. The specimen sequenced was peripheral blood. CDR3 coding DNA: TGTGCCTGGAGTCCCCTTGATCAGCCCCAGCATTTT. This sequence encodes CAWSPLDQPQHF. Filled out from reference TRBV30 and TRBJ1-5, the complete variable domain reads SQTIHQWPATLVQPVGSPLSLECTVEGTSNPNLYWYRQAAGRGLQLLFYSVGIGQISSEVPQNLSASRPQDRQFILSSKKLLLSDSGFYLCAWSPLDQPQHFGDGTRLSIL.